These 26 T cell receptor beta chains were sequenced from one sample in a study of regulatory T cells in long-lasting Graves disease. CDR3-region Arm-PCR and iRepertoire HTBI primers produced the TCR beta libraries. TCRdb reanalysed the multiplex PCR reads using MiXCR and keeps one entry per CDR3 protein. This sample has about 540,000 distinct CDR3 sequences, with about 13% found just once. This sample's time point: newly diagnosed GD, antithyroid drugs for less than 3 months. PBMC-derived RNA was used for the TCR library. These data also formed part of another study, on T cells in Graves' hyperthyroidism and ophthalmopathy.

The sample consisted of peripheral blood mononuclear cells (PBMCs), taken at new diagnosis, from a patient treated with antithyroid drugs. The receptors originated from a young man with Graves disease.

The chain uses TRBV6-5 and TRBJ2-2; D is uncertain. The germline V gene encodes CDR1 MNHEY and CDR2 SVGAGI. Deletions cut 2 bases from V and 7 bases from J, with 14 bases between. This CDR3 is 15 amino acids long. The CDR3 protein is CASSYPSRAVGELFF. The DNA for the CDR3 is TGTGCCAGCAGTTACCCCTCTAGGGCGGTCGGGGAGCTGTTTTTT.

This clonotype was counted at least ten times. CDR3 region: CASSLGTSGRDTQYF. In DNA form, the CDR3 reads TGTGCCAGCAGTTTAGGGACTAGCGGGAGGGATACGCAGTATTTT. This rearrangement joins TRBV12-3 or TRBV12-4 to TRBJ2-3, with 14 bases matching TRBD2. Unmatched junction bases numbered 0, after V lost 1 base and J lost 6 bases. The length of the CDR3 is 15 residues.

This clonotype was seen repeatedly, ten times or more. The chain carries TRBV12-3 or TRBV12-4 and TRBJ2-5; 7 bases align to TRBD1. The CDR3 totals 15 residues. V gave up 5 bases and J gave up 4 bases; unmatched junction bases: 10. CDR3 protein: CASSLTGEVGETQYF. CDR3 nucleotides: TGTGCCAGCAGTCTTACAGGGGAAGTTGGAGAGACCCAGTACTTC.

Notes on this clonotype: A far larger clone is off by one base, so a read error is likely. The chain links TRBV7-2 to TRBJ1-3; D is possibly TRBD1 (5 bases). CDR1 SGHTA and CDR2 FQGNSA come from the germline V gene. The CDR3 is 14 amino acids. The CDR3 loop reads CANSPGLSGNTIYF. The CDR3 DNA sequence: TGTGCCAACAGCCCGGGACTCTCTGGAAACACCATATATTTT. Complete variable domain (other parts from reference TRBV7-2 and TRBJ1-3): GAGVSQSPSNKVTEKGKDVELRCDPISGHTALYWYRQSLGQGLEFLIYFQGNSAPDKSGLPSDRFSAERTGGSVSTLTIQRTQQEDSAVYLCANSPGLSGNTIYFGEGSWLTVV.

This clonotype was counted a few times. This chain joins TRBV7-9 and TRBJ2-2; 8 bases fit TRBD1. Per germline, CDR1 SEHNR and CDR2 FQNEAQ (reference sequence). V gave up 1 base and J gave up 3 bases; unmatched junction bases: 1. The CDR3 has 15 residues. DNA of the CDR3: TGTGCCAGCAGCTTAGGGACAGGGTACACCGGGGAGCTGTTTTTT. As protein: CASSLGTGYTGELFF.

This clonotype was picked up many times. The chain carries TRBV28 and TRBJ2-5; D remains ambiguous. The CDR3 totals 15 residues. CDR1 is MDHEN, CDR2 SYDVKM, per germline. V shed 5 bases and J shed 2 bases, with 15 bases lying between them. The CDR3 bases are TGTGCCAGCAGTCCCGAAACCAGTGGGCAAGAGACCCAGTACTTC. It codes for CASSPETSGQETQYF.

This clonotype was detected many times. This chain uses TRBV20-1 with TRBJ1-1; no clear D gene. The CDR3 consists of 17 residues. From germline, CDR1 is DFQATT and CDR2 SNEGSKA (reference sequence). V lost 0 bases and J 2 bases, leaving 19 bases between the germline ends. CDR3 loop: CSARDRAAFELNTEAFF. The CDR3 DNA reads as TGCAGTGCTAGAGATCGCGCGGCGTTCGAACTTAACACTGAAGCTTTCTTT.

The J gene is TRBJ2-3, the V gene TRBV4-1; TRBD1 aligns across 7 bases. This CDR3 is 15 amino acids long. CDR1 MGHRA and CDR2 YSYEKL come from the germline V gene. V lost 1 base, J lost 0 bases, and 1 base stayed unmatched. The CDR3 here is CASSQAGQSTDTQYF. In nucleotides, the CDR3 is TGCGCCAGCAGCCAAGCGGGACAGAGCACAGATACGCAGTATTTT.

This clonotype occurred many times. The chain has TRBV7-9 and TRBJ2-1, with 12 nucleotides matching TRBD2. CDR3 length equals 16 residues. Germline values: CDR1 SEHNR, CDR2 FQNEAQ (reference sequence). V lost 5 bases, J lost 4 bases, and 6 bases stayed unmatched. CDR3 DNA sequence: TGTGCCAGCAGCAATCCGGGACTAGCGGGTTACAATGAGCAGTTCTTC. This codes for CASSNPGLAGYNEQFF.

The table lists this clonotype with many counts. The V and J genes are TRBV27 and TRBJ2-2, with D maybe TRBD2 (6 bases). This CDR3 has 19 amino acids. V lost 6 bases, J lost 7 bases, and 30 bases lay in between. Germline CDR1 and CDR2: MNHEY and SMNVEV (reference sequence). CDR3 coding DNA: TGTGCCAGCAGACCCCCACCGCGTCGCGGGACTTACGTCTACGGGGAGCTGTTTTTT. It specifies CASRPPPRRGTYVYGELFF.

To note about this clonotype: A much larger clone differs by one base, so this may be a read error. V and J are TRBV20-1 and TRBJ2-1; 7 nucleotides line up with TRBD2. Per germline, CDR1 DFQATT and CDR2 SNEGSKA (reference sequence). The CDR3 length is 14 residues. The CDR3 region is CSAQARTRWNERFF. CDR3 sequence (DNA): TGCAGTGCTCAGGCCCGGACTAGGTGGAATGAGCGGTTCTTC.

Many counts were recorded for this clonotype. The chain couples TRBV7-2 to TRBJ2-1, with D perhaps matching TRBD2 (6 bases). Per the germline V gene, CDR1 is SGHTA and CDR2 is FQGNSA. V gave up 4 bases and J gave up 4 bases, with 14 bases separating them. This CDR3 is built from 15 residues. The CDR3: CASSSPSAMYNEQFF. The CDR3 DNA follows: TGTGCCAGCAGCTCCCCTAGCGCGATGTACAATGAGCAGTTCTTC.

This clonotype was seen a few times. This CDR3 is CSASTGTSNEQFF. The DNA of the CDR3 is TGCAGTGCTAGTACCGGGACTAGTAATGAGCAGTTCTTC. This chain uses TRBV20-1 with TRBJ2-1; 8 bases line up with TRBD2. Germline V gene data show CDR1 as DFQATT and CDR2 as SNEGSKA (reference sequence). The length of the CDR3 is 13 residues. Unmatched junction bases numbered 5, after V lost 3 bases and J lost 7 bases.

This clonotype was seen a few times. The chain recombines TRBV10-2 with TRBJ1-2; D unresolved. CDR3 length: 17 amino acids. Between the trimmed V and J ends, which lost 0 bases and 6 bases, there was a span of 20 bases. Germline lookup yields CDR1 WSHSY and CDR2 SAAADI. CDR3 DNA: TGCGCCAGCAGTGAGTCGGAATCGGAGGCCGAGGAACATGGCTACACCTTC. This encodes CASSESESEAEEHGYTF.

V usage is TRBV19 and J usage is TRBJ1-5, with TRBD1 matching 9 bases. The CDR3 consists of 15 residues. In germline, CDR1 is LNHDA, CDR2 SQIVND (reference sequence). Unmatched junction bases numbered 3, after V lost 3 bases and J lost 3 bases. This chain's CDR3 is CASSMTGGNNQPQHF. CDR3 coding DNA: TGTGCCAGTAGTATGACAGGGGGAAACAATCAGCCCCAGCATTTT.

This clonotype was found many times. The chain couples TRBV7-9 to TRBJ2-7, with a weak D call TRBD2 (5 bases). V dropped 7 bases and J dropped 1 base, with 20 bases sitting between them. Germline lookup yields CDR1 SEHNR and CDR2 FQNEAQ (reference sequence). This CDR3 spans 16 amino acids. CDR3 DNA sequence: TGTGCCAGCACCTCCTTTGCGGACGGGGATTCCTACGAGCAGTACTTC. This sequence encodes CASTSFADGDSYEQYF. Using reference TRBV7-9 and TRBJ2-7 for the parts outside the CDR3, the full variable domain is DTGVSQNPRHKITKRGQNVTFRCDPISEHNRLYWYRQTLGQGPEFLTYFQNEAQLEKSRLLSDRFSAERPKGSFSTLEIQRTEQGDSAMYLCASTSFADGDSYEQYFGPGTRLTVT.

This rearrangement joins TRBV5-5 to TRBJ2-1; TRBD1 is a possible D gene (5 bases). Trimming took off 2 bases at V and 1 base at J, with 7 bases between the two ends. CDR3 length: 14 residues. Germline values: CDR1 SGHKS, CDR2 YYEKEE (reference sequence). CDR3 nucleotides: TGTGCCAGCAGCTTTACAGGATCCTACAATGAGCAGTTCTTC. Translating gives CASSFTGSYNEQFF.

The chain links TRBV15 to TRBJ2-2; 7 nucleotides match TRBD1. This CDR3 is built from 17 residues. CDR1 and CDR2 from the germline V gene are LNHNV and YYDKDF (reference sequence). V lost 0 bases and J lost 3; bases outside the gene matches: 7. This CDR3 is CATSRDGQAPYTGELFF. DNA of the CDR3: TGTGCCACCAGCAGAGATGGACAGGCTCCCTACACCGGGGAGCTGTTTTTT.

This clonotype appeared many times. This chain links TRBV20-1 with TRBJ1-5; D is undetermined. Germline V CDR1 and CDR2: DFQATT, SNEGSKA (reference sequence). The V and J ends lost 4 bases and 7 bases respectively, with 14 bases between them. The CDR3 is 13 residues long. CDR3 coding DNA: TGCAGTGCTACAGGCGCCCTCAGGCAGCCCCAGCATTTT. It encodes CSATGALRQPQHF.

This clonotype was seen a few times. The chain uses TRBV5-1 and TRBJ2-3; perhaps TRBD2 as D (6 bases). In germline, CDR1 is SGHRS, CDR2 YFSETQ. There are 16 residues in the CDR3. Trimming pared 0 bases from V and 2 bases from J, leaving 13 bases between. This chain's CDR3 is CASSLASDYTTDTQYF. CDR3 sequence (DNA): TGCGCCAGCAGCTTGGCGTCGGACTATACCACAGATACGCAGTATTTT.

This clonotype turned up a few times. An end of the junction does not agree with germline; a read error may underlie this. The CDR3 region has the DNA TGTGCTAGCAGTTACACGACTAGCGGGTCAATTCACTTC. Amino acid sequence: CASSYTTSGSIHF. The rearrangement links TRBV6-5 to TRBJ2-4, with 10 positions matching TRBD2. Per the germline V gene, CDR1 is MNHEY and CDR2 is SVGAGI. The length of the CDR3 is 13 residues.

The V gene is TRBV29-1, the J gene TRBJ2-7; a weak D match, TRBD1 (5 bases). V shed 4 bases and J shed 6 bases, with 13 bases lying between them. CDR3 length: 12 amino acids. The germline CDR1 and CDR2 sequences are SQVTM and ANQGSEA. The CDR3 loop is CSVGQGGREQYF. The CDR3 nucleotides are TGCAGCGTTGGGCAGGGTGGTCGCGAGCAGTACTTC.

This clonotype has at least ten counts. The rearrangement uses TRBV11-2 and TRBJ2-1; 9 nucleotides line up with TRBD2. After removal of 2 bases from V and 9 bases from J, the junction contained 8 bases not matched to a gene. The CDR3 runs to 15 residues. Germline CDR1 is SGHAT and CDR2 is FQNNGV. Written as DNA, the CDR3 is TGTGCCAGCAGCTTAATGTCTAGCGGGATCACTGAGCAGTTCTTC. It specifies CASSLMSSGITEQFF.

This clonotype has just a few counts. The CDR3 DNA reads as TGTGCCAGCAGCCCCGGGGGCAGGGGGCGAGACTATGGCTACACCTTC. Its protein is CASSPGGRGRDYGYTF. J is TRBJ1-2 and V is TRBV3-1, with 8 nucleotides matching TRBD1. There are 16 residues in the CDR3. The germline gives CDR1 LGHDT, CDR2 YNNKEL (reference sequence). Germline trimming cut 4 bases from V and 3 bases from J; bases unmatched to any gene: 10.

The rearrangement uses TRBV7-9 and TRBJ1-5; D is unclear. Germline-derived CDR1 and CDR2 are SEHNR and FQNEAQ (reference sequence). Trimming shortened V by 1 base and J by 7 bases, and 11 bases separated the two germline ends. CDR3 length equals 14 residues. The CDR3 DNA is TGTGCCAGCAGCTTAGAGATGGTGGGACAGCCCCAGCATTTT. As protein: CASSLEMVGQPQHF.

This clonotype was recorded at least ten times. The V and J genes are TRBV6-1 and TRBJ2-7, with a possible D match to TRBD1 (5 bases). Trimming stripped 4 bases from V and 3 bases from J, with 10 bases between. The CDR3 runs to 13 residues. The germline V gene encodes CDR1 MNHNS and CDR2 SASEGT. CDR3 sequence (DNA): TGTGCCAGCAGTGGACAGAACTACTACGAGCAGTACTTC. It yields the protein CASSGQNYYEQYF.